This TCR beta chain appears in the sequencing data of a study of CXCR3-negative and CXCR3-positive naive CD8 T cells. Findings of the study overall: Naive subsets displayed similar surface CD5, and TCR strength was inferred from TRB CDR3 properties.

The CDR3 covers 13 residues. CDR1 is SNHLY, CDR2 FYNNEI, per germline. Preparation of TRB cDNA libraries relied on 5' RACE carrying UMI labels. TCRdb reprocessed the 5' RACE reads; each CDR3 protein has one entry and no DNA is given. The sample table sets out around 140,000 distinct CDR3 sequences. Note on this clonotype: Its antigen is unidentified.

The rearrangement uses TRBV2 and TRBJ2-7; TCRdb's D call of TRBD1 is untestable without DNA. Sequencing input: naive CXCR3- CD8+ T cells from blood. The subset is: CD45RO-CCR7+CD27+CD95- naive CD8+ T cells lacking CXCR3 (TNR3-). The TCR originated in a human donor in good health. Some clones in this sample may be carry-over from other donors' samples. The CDR3 sequence is CASGGQRRAEQYF.